Detailed here is one T cell receptor (beta chain). The target antigen is unknown. Germline and junction disagree at one end, which may indicate a read error. There are 14 residues in the CDR3. CDR1 WSHSY and CDR2 SAAADI come from the germline V gene. This entry belongs to a study of T cell responses to AZD1222 COVID-19 vaccine. Study conclusions and caveats: Without day 14 samples, only post-peak T cell repertoires were studied. Donors, mostly white British, included more females; clonal diversity was possibly underestimated. Baseline serology detected seropositivity in only a handful of AZD1222 recipients. Nearly half of spike-specific TCRs reportedly target unmutated variant regions.

The protocol was immunoSEQ multiplex PCR, while the TCRdb copy is restricted to in-frame clones and leaves out a portion. The data contain about 93,000 clones, roughly 91% of them singletons. The receptor's source is an adult in good health. The gene calls are TRBV10-2 and TRBJ1-5; unclear D gene. This material consisted of peripheral blood, taken on day 0 of MenACWY control vaccination. For the CDR3, the DNA is TGCGCCAGCAGTGAGTCGAATGCCGCTCAGGCCCAGCATTTT. Its translation is CASSESNAAQAQHF.